This passage covers 2 T cell receptor beta chains from one sample sequenced in a study of early T cells in non-severe SARS-CoV-2 infection. Using its own MiXCR run on the 5' RACE reads, TCRdb lists one record per CDR3 protein. The table records more than 35,000 distinct CDR3 sequences, about 6% of them present only once. The sequenced material came from whole blood. Every receptor here comes from an adult who was a healthcare worker with PCR-confirmed SARS-CoV-2 infection or an uninfected control (not recorded which).

This clonotype appeared many times. V usage is TRBV28 and J usage is TRBJ1-5; weak D call: TRBD1 (6 bases). Trimming stripped 2 bases from V and 4 bases from J, with 18 bases between. Germline CDR1 MDHEN, CDR2 SYDVKM. CDR3 size: 17 residues. CDR3 in amino acids: CASSLVGRGSGNQPQHF. CDR3 sequence (DNA): TGTGCCAGCAGTTTAGTCGGCAGGGGCTCTGGGAATCAGCCCCAGCATTTT.

This clonotype was seen at least ten times. This chain links TRBV27 with TRBJ2-7; D is perhaps TRBD2 (6 bases). The CDR3 has 16 amino acids. V dropped 0 bases and J dropped 1 base, with 13 bases sitting between them. Germline V lookup: CDR1 MNHEY, CDR2 SMNVEV (reference sequence). CDR3 in amino acids: CASSLSGSTVSYEQYF. The CDR3 DNA reads as TGTGCCAGCAGTTTATCCGGGAGCACTGTTTCCTACGAGCAGTACTTC.